These 31 T cell receptor beta chains share one sample of origin, sequenced in a study of tumor and adjacent non-tumor tissue in lung cancer. The library came from three nested PCR rounds adapted from ARM-PCR protocols. TCRdb re-called the multiplex PCR reads with MiXCR, one entry per CDR3 protein. The repertoire holds some 200,000 distinct CDR3 sequences, with 71% as singletons. RNA was extracted from bulk tissue without any cell sorting. Sequencing input: lung tumor tissue. Receptor source: a man in his sixties with non-small cell lung cancer.

The genes are TRBV20-1 and TRBJ2-3; the match to TRBD2 covers 8 bases. Germline CDR1 and CDR2: DFQATT and SNEGSKA (reference sequence). Unmatched junction bases numbered 9, after V lost 7 bases and J lost 3 bases. The CDR3 loop spans 14 amino acids. This CDR3 reads CSVASGGQTDTQYF. The CDR3 coding sequence is TGCAGTGTAGCCTCGGGGGGGCAAACAGATACGCAGTATTTT.

V usage is TRBV5-1 and J usage is TRBJ1-1; 7 bases are shared with TRBD1. The germline CDR1 and CDR2 sequences are SGHRS and YFSETQ. The CDR3 has 15 amino acids. V dropped 2 bases and J dropped 8; count of bases not matched to a gene: 12. CDR3 sequence reads: CASSLPGTGVSEAFF. The DNA of the CDR3 is TGCGCCAGCAGCTTACCCGGAACAGGGGTATCCGAAGCTTTCTTT.

The CDR3 here is CSAREVATYTQYF. The CDR3 bases are TGCAGTGCTAGAGAAGTGGCCACGTATACGCAGTATTTT. This chain connects TRBV20-1 to TRBJ2-3, with D unclear. CDR1 and CDR2 from the germline V gene are DFQATT and SNEGSKA (reference sequence). Trimming shortened V by 0 bases and J by 7 bases, and 11 bases separated the two germline ends. CDR3 length: 13 amino acids.

Points on this clonotype: This clone may be a read error of a much larger clone one base away. The chain links TRBV20-1 to TRBJ1-5, with TRBD1 as a possible D gene (6 bases). This CDR3 has 14 residues. Germline values: CDR1 DFQATT, CDR2 SNEGSKA (reference sequence). The CDR3 spells CNAPQGGGGQPQHF. The DNA of the CDR3 is TGCAATGCTCCCCAAGGGGGGGGCGGGCAGCCCCAGCATTTT.

V usage is TRBV11-3 and J usage is TRBJ2-1; TRBD2 agrees at 8 bases. This CDR3 contains 14 residues. From germline, CDR1 is SGHNT and CDR2 YENEEA. Germline trimming cut 11 bases from V and 5 bases from J; bases unmatched to any gene: 11. The CDR3 is CAGNRSSGHNEQFF. CDR3 in DNA: TGTGCCGGCAACCGTTCTAGCGGGCACAATGAGCAGTTCTTC. Drawing the rest from reference TRBV11-3 and TRBJ2-1, the complete variable domain is EAGVVQSPRYKIIEKKQPVAFWCNPISGHNTLYWYLQNLGQGPELLIRYENEEAVDDSQLPKDRFSAERLKGVDSTLKIQPAELGDSAVYLCAGNRSSGHNEQFFGPGTRLTVL.

A remark on this clonotype: At one end, the junction sequence differs from germline, possibly due to a read error. The V call is TRBV11-3, the J call TRBJ2-7; 7 nucleotides line up with TRBD2. Germline CDR1 is SGHNT and CDR2 is YENEEA. The CDR3 has 15 amino acids. The CDR3 nucleotides read TGTGCCAGCAACTTAGTGGGGGGGAAGTCCTACGAACAGTACTTC. Encoded protein: CASNLVGGKSYEQYF.

In its sample, this clonotype was seen a few times. A read error is possible here, since a much larger clone lies one base away. This rearrangement joins TRBV11-1 to TRBJ2-3, with D uncertain. The germline V gene encodes CDR1 SGHAT and CDR2 FQDESV (reference sequence). The CDR3 is 12 residues long. In DNA, the CDR3 is TGTGCCGGCAGCTTGCGTCCAGATACGCAGTATTTT. Translated: CAGSLRPDTQYF. The whole variable domain, filled in from reference TRBV11-1 and TRBJ2-3, reads EAEVAQSPRYKITEKSQAVAFWCDPISGHATLYWYRQILGQGPELLVQFQDESVVDDSQLPKDRFSAERLKGVDSTLKIQPAELGDSAMYLCAGSLRPDTQYFGPGTRLTVL.

This sequence joins TRBV20-1 and TRBJ2-5; possibly TRBD1 for D (7 bases). The CDR3 has 14 residues. The germline V gene encodes CDR1 DFQATT and CDR2 SNEGSKA (reference sequence). Trimming left V 8 bases short and J 5 bases short, with 21 bases between. CDR3 sequence: CSTLKGGRGETQYF. In DNA, the CDR3 is TGCAGTACCCTCAAGGGGGGCAGGGGGGAGACCCAGTACTTC.

The rearrangement uses TRBV9 and TRBJ2-7; D may match TRBD1 or TRBD2 (5 bases each). The CDR3 contains 15 residues. The V gene's germline CDR1 is SGDLS and CDR2 YYNGEE. The germline V and J ends were trimmed by 4 bases and 2 bases, with 16 bases remaining between them. The CDR3 loop reads CASSPRGQGPYEQYF. The CDR3, as DNA: TGTGCCAGCAGCCCTCGAGGGCAGGGCCCCTACGAGCAGTACTTC. Full variable domain (missing parts from reference TRBV9 and TRBJ2-7): DSGVTQTPKHLITATGQRVTLRCSPRSGDLSVYWYQQSLDQGLQFLIQYYNGEERAKGNILERFSAQQFPDLHSELNLSSLELGDSALYFCASSPRGQGPYEQYFGPGTRLTVT.

The J gene is TRBJ1-5, the V gene TRBV20-1, with 7 bases matching TRBD1. The V and J ends lost 4 bases and 0 bases, in that order; junction bases with no gene match: 9. This CDR3 has 16 residues. CDR1 is DFQATT and CDR2 is SNEGSKA in the germline V gene (reference sequence). The chain's CDR3 is CSANRGGGVSNQPQHF. The CDR3 DNA reads TGCAGTGCTAACAGGGGAGGCGGAGTTAGCAATCAGCCCCAGCATTTT.

This clonotype was counted many times. The CDR3 DNA sequence: TGTGCCAGCAGCCAAACGAGCGGGGGTCGGGAGACCCAGTACTTC. Amino acid sequence: CASSQTSGGRETQYF. This sequence joins TRBV4-2 and TRBJ2-5; 8 nucleotides agree with TRBD2. V lost 2 bases to trimming and J lost 5 bases; unmatched junction nucleotides: 7. CDR1 and CDR2 (germline): LGHNA, YNFKEQ. The CDR3 sequence is 15 residues long.

The J gene is TRBJ1-4, the V gene TRBV28; TRBD1 matches 7 bases. J gave up 7 bases and V 3 bases, and 32 bases lay outside the gene matches. The CDR3 is made up of 23 amino acids. The germline gives CDR1 MDHEN, CDR2 SYDVKM. CDR3 DNA: TGTGCCAGCAGTTTCACCAGCCCCAAACAGGGGAGTGGAATCCGAGCTGAAAGTGAAAAACTGTTTTTT. Amino acids: CASSFTSPKQGSGIRAESEKLFF.

Remarks on this clonotype: No conserved phenylalanine or tryptophan ends this CDR3, so it is likely a read error. The chain employs TRBV4-3 and TRBJ2-7; TRBD1 matches 7 bases. The V gene's germline CDR1 is LGHNA and CDR2 YSLEER. The CDR3 spans 13 residues. V was pared by 3 bases and J by 7 bases, with 6 bases of the junction left unmatched. The CDR3 is CASSHLQGNEQYI. The CDR3 DNA sequence: TGCGCCAGCAGCCACCTACAGGGGAATGAGCAGTACATC.

This clonotype has more than one count but fewer than ten. The CDR3 DNA reads as TGCGCCAGCAGCCAAGATACGGGGATGGCATACGAGCAGTACTTC. Residues: CASSQDTGMAYEQYF. The chain employs TRBV4-3 and TRBJ2-7; possible D gene TRBD2, 5 bases. Germline V lookup: CDR1 LGHNA, CDR2 YSLEER. V shed 0 bases and J shed 4 bases, with 13 bases lying between them. The CDR3 runs 15 residues.

Worth noting for this clonotype: At one boundary the junction diverges from the germline segment, which might be a read error. The chain combines TRBV29-1 with TRBJ2-3; 9 nucleotides line up with TRBD1. This CDR3 spans 15 amino acids. In germline, CDR1 is SQVTM, CDR2 ANQGSEA. The CDR3 region is CSAWEQGALTYTQYF. DNA for the CDR3: TGCAGTGCCTGGGAACAGGGGGCACTCACATATACGCAGTATTTT.

The chain recombines TRBV19 with TRBJ1-2; D not resolved. Between the trimmed V and J ends, which lost 2 bases and 3 bases, there was a span of 7 bases. CDR1 and CDR2 from the germline V gene are LNHDA and SQIVND (reference sequence). The CDR3 is 13 residues long. The CDR3 DNA reads TGTGCCAGTAGTATACAGAGGCACTATGGCTACACCTTC. It is translated as CASSIQRHYGYTF.

Points on this clonotype: Likely a read error: the CDR3 ends without its conserved phenylalanine or tryptophan. CDR3 DNA: TGCGCCAGCAGCCTCCTGCTAGCGGGGGCCGGGGAGACCCAGTACATC. Translation: CASSLLLAGAGETQYI. The chain employs TRBV4-1 and TRBJ2-5; TRBD2 matches at 10 bases. Germline CDR1 reads MGHRA; CDR2 reads YSYEKL. V lost 4 bases, J lost 5 bases, and 10 bases stayed unmatched. The CDR3 consists of 16 residues.

This clonotype was observed a few times. It may be a read error: a sequence one base away is much more abundant. CDR3 sequence: CSAREQRVKNTEAFF. CDR3 bases: TGCAGTGCTAGAGAACAGAGAGTGAAGAACACTGAAGCTTTCTTT. The chain couples TRBV20-1 to TRBJ1-1; no clear D gene. Between the trimmed V and J ends, which lost 0 bases and 1 base, there was a span of 12 bases. Germline V gene sequence: CDR1 DFQATT, CDR2 SNEGSKA (reference sequence). CDR3 length: 15 amino acids.

The chain combines TRBV6-6 with TRBJ1-5; no clear D. The J call is doubtful: the DNA matches TRBJ2-3 better. The CDR3 contains 16 residues. Germline V CDR1 and CDR2: MNHNY, SVGAGI (reference sequence). CDR3 nucleotides: TGTGCCAGCAGTTACTCGAAAGGATATAGCAATCAGCCCCAGTATTTT. Its protein is CASSYSKGYSNQPQYF.

In the case of this clonotype: A much larger clone lies one base from this, so it may be a read error. The V and J genes are TRBV6-5 and TRBJ2-1, with TRBD2 identical over 12 bases. Germline-derived CDR1 and CDR2 are MNHEY and SVGAGI. V dropped 4 bases and J dropped 6; count of bases not matched to a gene: 19. The CDR3 is 20 amino acids. The CDR3 here is CASSFTRGLAGNMCFNEQFF. CDR3 in DNA: TGTGCCAGCAGTTTTACCCGCGGACTAGCGGGAAATATGTGTTTCAATGAGCAGTTCTTC.

As concerns this clonotype: At one end, the junction sequence differs from germline, possibly due to a read error. This chain connects TRBV6-5 to TRBJ2-7, with D possibly matching TRBD2 (5 bases). The CDR3 contains 12 residues. Germline lookup yields CDR1 MNHEY and CDR2 SVGAGI. The chain's CDR3 is CASAGRTYQQYF. CDR3 nucleotides: TGTGCCAGCGCGGGCAGAACCTACCAGCAGTACTTC.

This sequence joins TRBV5-4 and TRBJ2-7; 11 bases line up with TRBD2. J lost 5 bases, V lost 1 base, and 8 bases had no gene match. Germline CDR1 is SGHNT and CDR2 is YYREEE (reference sequence). The CDR3 runs 16 residues. CDR3 DNA sequence: TGTGCCAGCAGCTTGTTTAGCGGGGGGGGGTCCCACGAGCAGTACTTC. This gives the protein CASSLFSGGGSHEQYF.

Worth noting for this clonotype: A junction end diverges from the germline sequence, so it may reflect a read error. The CDR3 DNA sequence: TGCGCCAGCAGCCAAGACACAGGGAATTATGGCTACATCTTC. Protein product: CASSQDTGNYGYIF. V and J are TRBV4-1 and TRBJ1-2; the D gene is possibly TRBD1 (6 bases). CDR1 is MGHRA, CDR2 YSYEKL, per germline. This CDR3 comprises 14 residues.

This clonotype has a count of ten or more. The chain employs TRBV29-1 and TRBJ2-6; D is perhaps TRBD1 (5 bases). Trimming pared 6 bases from V and 0 bases from J, leaving 6 bases between. The CDR3 loop spans 13 amino acids. Looked up from germline, CDR1 is SQVTM and CDR2 is ANQGSEA. The CDR3 DNA sequence: TGCAGCGTGACAGTCTCTGGGGCCAACGTCCTGACTTTC. Translated: CSVTVSGANVLTF. Complete variable domain (other parts from reference TRBV29-1 and TRBJ2-6): SAVISQKPSRDICQRGTSLTIQCQVDSQVTMMFWYRQQPGQSLTLIATANQGSEATYESGFVIDKFPISRPNLTFSTLTVSNMSPEDSSIYLCSVTVSGANVLTFGAGSRLTVL.

The table lists this clonotype with a count of one. A much larger clone sits a single nucleotide away, making a read error possible. The CDR3 coding sequence is TGCAGCGCGACGACAGGGGTTGGCACTGAAGTTTTCTTT. Translating it yields CSATTGVGTEVFF. The rearrangement uses TRBV29-1 and TRBJ1-1; TRBD1 aligns across 8 bases. CDR1 is SQVTM, CDR2 ANQGSEA, per germline. The CDR3 covers 13 residues. The full variable domain, completed using reference TRBV29-1 and TRBJ1-1, is SAVISQKPSRDICQRGTSLTIQCQVDSQVTMMFWYRQQPGQSLTLIATANQGSEATYESGFVIDKFPISRPNLTFSTLTVSNMSPEDSSIYLCSATTGVGTEVFFGQGTRLTVV.

In this sample, this clonotype turned up a few times. This may come from a read error, since a much larger clone is one base off. This rearrangement joins TRBV11-1 to TRBJ1-3; D is undetermined. Per the germline V gene, CDR1 is SGHAT and CDR2 is FQDESV (reference sequence). The CDR3 covers 16 residues. Trimming pared 3 bases from V and 0 bases from J, leaving 12 bases between. This CDR3 reads CASSLLGKASGNTIYF. The CDR3 DNA sequence: TGTGCCAGCAGCTTGCTGGGAAAGGCCTCTGGAAACACCATATATTTT.

The chain employs TRBV29-1 and TRBJ1-1; D uncertain. This CDR3 region has 12 residues. Germline V gene sequence: CDR1 SQVTM, CDR2 ANQGSEA. The V and J ends lost 6 bases and 8 bases respectively, with 16 bases between them. The CDR3, as DNA: TGCAGCGTACGCCGGAAACAGCTGGAAGCTTTCTTT. Its translation: CSVRRKQLEAFF.

This clonotype was counted ten times or more. V is TRBV29-1 and J is TRBJ2-5; tentative D call: TRBD1 (5 bases). Trimming pared 8 bases from V and 4 bases from J, leaving 14 bases between. Germline CDR1 SQVTM, CDR2 ANQGSEA. The CDR3 contains 12 residues. CDR3: CSFRDFTETQYF. The CDR3 nucleotides are TGCAGCTTCAGGGATTTTACAGAGACCCAGTACTTC.

A remark on this clonotype: A junction end diverges from the germline sequence, so it may reflect a read error. The CDR3 DNA sequence: TGCGCCAGCAGACTTCAGGGTGGCTCTGGAAACATCATATATTTT. It is translated as CASRLQGGSGNIIYF. The chain is built from TRBV4-1 and TRBJ1-3; tentatively, D is TRBD1 (5 bases). Germline V CDR1 and CDR2: MGHRA, YSYEKL. This CDR3 is built from 15 residues.

As to this clonotype: At one of its ends the junction is not consistent with the germline gene, which may arise from a read error. This chain joins TRBV11-1 and TRBJ1-4; possibly TRBD1 for D (5 bases). This CDR3 is built from 14 residues. Per germline, CDR1 SGHAT and CDR2 FQDESV (reference sequence). CDR3 coding DNA: TGTGCCAGCAGCTCCCAGGGATGTGGTGAAAACCTGTTTTTT. Protein: CASSSQGCGENLFF.

The chain combines TRBV5-1 with TRBJ2-3; 7 bases align to TRBD1. Germline lookup yields CDR1 SGHRS and CDR2 YFSETQ. V lost 7 bases, J lost 1 base, and 9 bases stayed unmatched. CDR3 size: 15 residues. CDR3 residues: CASQITGERTDTQYF. The CDR3 region has the DNA TGCGCCAGCCAAATAACAGGGGAGCGCACAGATACGCAGTATTTT.